The 23 T cell receptor beta chains below come from one sample, sequenced in a study of regulatory dendritic cells for organ transplantation. Libraries were prepared by immunoSEQ multiplex PCR; TCRdb keeps only in-frame clonotypes and omits some of them. The sample gives more than 9,500 clones, about 90% of which show up once; around 0.45% is in the top ten. No antigen is known for these receptors. Sorted subsets were CFSE-labeled and cultured four to six days with allogeneic dendritic cells. The sequenced material came from naive CD8+ T cells from blood cultured with dendritic cells. Noted subset: CD45RA+ naive T cells. The receptors derive from a human donor in good health.

J is TRBJ1-1 and V is TRBV7-6, with D hard to call. From germline, CDR1 is SGHVS and CDR2 FNYEAQ. Trimming left V 2 bases short and J 6 bases short, with 16 bases between. The CDR3 is 15 amino acids. The CDR3 reads CASSLMGSSPAEAFF. DNA of the CDR3: TGTGCCAGCAGCTTAATGGGGAGCTCACCCGCTGAAGCTTTCTTT. Using reference TRBV7-6 and TRBJ1-1 for the parts outside the CDR3, the full variable domain is GAGVSQSPRYKVTKRGQDVALRCDPISGHVSLYWYRQALGQGPEFLTYFNYEAQQDKSGLPNDRFSAERPEGSISTLTIQRTEQRDSAMYRCASSLMGSSPAEAFFGQGTRLTVV.

The chain's CDR3 is CASSTTSGSLDEQYF. CDR3 DNA: TGTGCCAGCAGTACGACTAGCGGGAGTTTGGACGAGCAGTACTTC. The gene calls are TRBV6-6 and TRBJ2-7, with 12 bases lining up with TRBD2. V was clipped by 5 bases and J by 5 bases; unmatched bases: 7. CDR1 and CDR2 (germline): MNHNY, SVGAGI (reference sequence). The CDR3 spans 15 residues.

The chain joins TRBV1 to TRBJ2-3; TRBD2 was called by the table and not checked on the DNA. TRBV1 is designated a pseudogene. The CDR3 spans 18 residues. The CDR3 protein is CTSSQDPPTSGGTDTQYF. CDR3 sequence (DNA): TGCACCAGCAGCCAAGACCCCCCAACTAGCGGAGGCACAGATACGCAGTATTTT.

The chain has TRBV23-1 and TRBJ1-6; 7 positions match TRBD1. TRBV23-1 is labeled an ORF, and its function is uncertain. Trimming took 4 bases from V and 6 from J; bases not matched to a gene: 0. The CDR3 consists of 13 residues. Here the CDR3 reads CASSRQGNSPLHF. For the CDR3, the DNA is TGCGCCAGCAGTCGACAGGGTAATTCACCCCTCCACTTT.

The chain recombines TRBV7-9 with TRBJ2-3; 8 bases agree with TRBD1. The CDR3 spans 19 residues. The germline V gene encodes CDR1 SEHNR and CDR2 FQNEAQ (reference sequence). The J segment lost 1 base and the V segment lost 5 bases, leaving 17 bases of the junction unmatched. CDR3 amino acids: CASSRRQGNIKQRTDTQYF. In nucleotides, the CDR3 is TGTGCCAGCAGCCGACGACAGGGGAATATTAAACAACGCACAGATACGCAGTATTTT.

The J gene is TRBJ1-1, the V gene TRBV13; weak D call: TRBD1 (5 bases). The germline gives CDR1 PRHDT, CDR2 FYEKMQ (reference sequence). Trimming shortened V by 0 bases and J by 5 bases, and 10 bases separated the two germline ends. CDR3 length: 14 amino acids. The CDR3 nucleotides read TGTGCCAGCAGCTTAGGTGGGGGGGAAACTGAAGCTTTCTTT. This gives the protein CASSLGGGETEAFF.

This CDR3 is CASSVAGGRTEAFF. CDR3 sequence (DNA): TGTGCCAGCAGCGTAGCTGGGGGGCGGACTGAAGCTTTCTTT. The J gene is TRBJ1-1, the V gene TRBV9, with D maybe TRBD1 (6 bases). Per the germline V gene, CDR1 is SGDLS and CDR2 is YYNGEE. Trimming pared 0 bases from V and 5 bases from J, leaving 11 bases between. This CDR3 contains 14 residues.

V and J are TRBV4-3 and TRBJ2-7; TRBD1 aligns across 7 bases. Germline assignment: CDR1 LGHNA and CDR2 YSLEER. The junction had 4 bases not matched to a gene; V was cut back by 2 bases and J by 0 bases. CDR3 length: 15 amino acids. The CDR3 region is CASSQSGQSSYEQYF. In nucleotides, the CDR3 is TGCGCCAGCAGCCAATCGGGACAGAGCTCCTACGAGCAGTACTTC.

The chain couples TRBV29-1 to TRBJ2-7; D perhaps matches TRBD2 (5 bases). The CDR3 runs to 15 residues. V was shortened by 0 bases and J by 6 bases, with 18 bases between the two germline ends. CDR1 and CDR2 (germline): SQVTM, ANQGSEA. CDR3 residues: CSVEDAGRPEGEQYF. The CDR3 nucleotides are TGCAGCGTTGAAGACGCCGGACGCCCCGAGGGCGAGCAGTACTTC.

The J gene is TRBJ1-1, the V gene TRBV18; 9 bases are a match to TRBD1. Germline values: CDR1 KGHSH, CDR2 LQKENI. The CDR3 runs to 17 residues. With V trimmed by 6 bases and J by 5 bases, 16 bases remained unmatched. CDR3 region: CASSPRQGVSLRTEAFF. The CDR3 region has the DNA TGTGCCAGCTCTCCCCGACAGGGGGTTAGTCTTCGGACTGAAGCTTTCTTT.

The chain joins TRBV7-6 to TRBJ2-1; 10 nucleotides line up with TRBD2. The V and J ends lost 5 bases and 8 bases, in that order; junction bases with no gene match: 21. Germline V CDR1 and CDR2: SGHVS, FNYEAQ. CDR3 length: 19 residues. CDR3: CASSPRRWSGGAYGDEQFF. The CDR3 nucleotides are TGTGCCAGCAGCCCACGACGTTGGAGCGGGGGGGCCTATGGCGATGAGCAGTTCTTC.

This clone was counted a single time. This sequence joins TRBV7-6 and TRBJ2-1; weak D call: TRBD2 (6 bases). The germline V and J ends were trimmed by 5 bases and 7 bases, with 18 bases remaining between them. The CDR3 extends over 15 amino acids. CDR1 and CDR2 from the germline V gene are SGHVS and FNYEAQ. CDR3 sequence: CASSSQGGIGNEQFF. Here the CDR3 DNA reads TGTGCCAGCAGCAGCCAGGGCGGGATCGGGAATGAGCAGTTCTTC.

The chain uses TRBV28 and TRBJ1-1; D not certain. The CDR3 contains 14 residues. Germline values: CDR1 MDHEN, CDR2 SYDVKM. Trimming left V 4 bases short and J 5 bases short, with 14 bases between. As DNA, the CDR3 is TGTGCCAGCAGTTCTGAAAACGGAGGTACTGAAGCTTTCTTT. Translated: CASSSENGGTEAFF.

The CDR3 DNA reads TGCGCCAGCAGCCAAGTATGGGGCCAAGAGACCCAGTACTTC. Translation gives CASSQVWGQETQYF. The chain recombines TRBV4-1 with TRBJ2-5; D is unclear. This CDR3 spans 14 amino acids. Germline V CDR1 and CDR2: MGHRA, YSYEKL. V lost 1 base and J lost 1, with 7 bases in between.

The J gene is TRBJ2-7, the V gene TRBV11-2; D might be TRBD2 (5 bases). Trimming removed 4 bases at V and 0 bases at J, with 19 bases between. The CDR3 totals 17 residues. Per germline, CDR1 SGHAT and CDR2 FQNNGV. This CDR3 is CASSSEMGEANSYEQYF. Here the CDR3 DNA reads TGTGCCAGCAGCTCAGAGATGGGAGAAGCCAACTCCTACGAGCAGTACTTC. Variable domain in full (rest from reference TRBV11-2 and TRBJ2-7): EAGVAQSPRYKIIEKRQSVAFWCNPISGHATLYWYQQILGQGPKLLIQFQNNGVVDDSQLPKDRFSAERLKGVDSTLKIQPAKLEDSAVYLCASSSEMGEANSYEQYFGPGTRLTVT.

This chain joins TRBV4-3 and TRBJ1-1; no definite D call. The CDR3 covers 15 residues. Trimming pared 1 base from V and 0 bases from J, leaving 9 bases between. The germline gives CDR1 LGHNA, CDR2 YSLEER. DNA of the CDR3: TGCGCCAGCAGCCAAGGAACAGCTCTGAACACTGAAGCTTTCTTT. Amino acids: CASSQGTALNTEAFF.

The V call is TRBV9, the J call TRBJ2-3, with 10 bases lining up with TRBD1. This CDR3 has 15 amino acids. V trimming: 3 bases; J trimming: 4 bases; junction bases outside the gene matches: 5. Germline CDR1 and CDR2: SGDLS and YYNGEE. The chain's CDR3 is CASSGTGGSSDTQYF. CDR3 in DNA: TGTGCCAGCAGCGGGACAGGGGGAAGTTCAGATACGCAGTATTTT.

J is TRBJ2-3 and V is TRBV27; tentatively, D is TRBD2 (5 bases). Per germline, CDR1 MNHEY and CDR2 SMNVEV (reference sequence). The CDR3 is made up of 19 amino acids. The ends were cut back, 4 bases at V and 6 bases at J, with 29 bases in the middle. Written as DNA, the CDR3 is TGTGCCAGCAGTTCGCCTCCTTATCGACGAGACCTTCGGAGGGATACGCAGTATTTT. Its protein is CASSSPPYRRDLRRDTQYF.

The J gene is TRBJ2-7, the V gene TRBV30; TRBD2 agrees at 14 bases. Trimming at V came to 5 bases and at J to 3 bases, leaving 12 bases not matched to a gene. This CDR3 contains 17 residues. CDR1 is GTSNPN and CDR2 is SVGIG in the germline V gene (reference sequence). This CDR3 is CAWGNSGLAGGVYEQYF. As DNA, the CDR3 is TGTGCCTGGGGAAACTCTGGACTAGCGGGAGGTGTCTACGAGCAGTACTTC. The whole variable domain, remainder taken from reference TRBV30 and TRBJ2-7, is SQTIHQWPATLVQPVGSPLSLECTVEGTSNPNLYWYRQAAGRGLQLLFYSVGIGQISSEVPQNLSASRPQDRQFILSSKKLLLSDSGFYLCAWGNSGLAGGVYEQYFGPGTRLTVT.

The rearrangement joins TRBV27 to TRBJ1-2; tentative D call: TRBD1 (6 bases). Germline V gene lookup returns CDR1 MNHEY and CDR2 SMNVEV (reference sequence). The CDR3 sequence is 15 residues long. V lost 4 bases to trimming and J lost 7 bases, with 19 bases between them. CDR3 amino acids: CASSYSQGNLGGYTF. The DNA for the CDR3 is TGTGCCAGCAGTTACTCACAGGGTAACCTAGGTGGCTACACCTTC.

This clone was detected only once. The chain combines TRBV9 with TRBJ2-1; 7 bases map to TRBD1. V gave up 2 bases and J gave up 6 bases; unmatched junction bases: 5. The germline V gene has CDR1 SGDLS and CDR2 YYNGEE. There are 14 residues in the CDR3. CDR3 sequence (DNA): TGTGCCAGCAGCGTTGCGACAGGGCCCAATGAGCAGTTCTTC. Encoded protein: CASSVATGPNEQFF. Full variable domain (remainder filled in from reference TRBV9 and TRBJ2-1): DSGVTQTPKHLITATGQRVTLRCSPRSGDLSVYWYQQSLDQGLQFLIQYYNGEERAKGNILERFSAQQFPDLHSELNLSSLELGDSALYFCASSVATGPNEQFFGPGTRLTVL.

This clone was observed a handful of times. The chain is built from TRBV13 and TRBJ1-1, with 7 bases identical to TRBD1. The CDR3 sequence is 18 residues long. V lost 3 bases and J lost 0; bases outside the gene matches: 13. Germline loops: CDR1 PRHDT, CDR2 FYEKMQ (reference sequence). The CDR3, as DNA: TGTGCCAGCAGCTTTAGTACCGACAGGGTGACCTTGAACACTGAAGCTTTCTTT. Translated, it gives CASSFSTDRVTLNTEAFF.

The chain couples TRBV13 to TRBJ2-5; tentatively, D is TRBD2 (6 bases). The CDR3 runs to 14 residues. Germline V lookup: CDR1 PRHDT, CDR2 FYEKMQ (reference sequence). V was pared by 5 bases and J by 1 base, with 11 bases between. CDR3 loop: CASSPAGFQETQYF. The CDR3 DNA sequence: TGTGCCAGCAGCCCCGCGGGGTTCCAAGAGACCCAGTACTTC.